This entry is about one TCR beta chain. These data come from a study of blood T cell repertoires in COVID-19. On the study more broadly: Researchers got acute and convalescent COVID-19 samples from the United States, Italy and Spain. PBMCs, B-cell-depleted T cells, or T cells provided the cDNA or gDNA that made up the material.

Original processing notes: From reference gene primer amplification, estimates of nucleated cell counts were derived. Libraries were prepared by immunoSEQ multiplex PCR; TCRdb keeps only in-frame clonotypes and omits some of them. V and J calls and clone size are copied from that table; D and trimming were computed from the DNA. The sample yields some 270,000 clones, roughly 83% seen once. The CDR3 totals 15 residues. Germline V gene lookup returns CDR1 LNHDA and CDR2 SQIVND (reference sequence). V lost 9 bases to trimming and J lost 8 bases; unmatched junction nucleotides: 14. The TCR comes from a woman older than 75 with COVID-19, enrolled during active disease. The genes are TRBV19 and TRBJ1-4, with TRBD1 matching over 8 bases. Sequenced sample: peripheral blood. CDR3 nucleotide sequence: TGTGCCAGCCGGCGTACAGACAGGGGCATAGAAAAACTGTTTTTT. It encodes CASRRTDRGIEKLFF.